These T cell receptor beta chains were read from a single sample in a study of blood T cell repertoires in COVID-19. Some clones are missing from TCRdb's copy, which holds only in-frame ones; the method was immunoSEQ multiplex PCR. The table lists 150,000 to 200,000 clones, about 75% of them singletons. What was sequenced was peripheral blood. The receptors were sampled from a woman in her seventies with acute or convalescent COVID-19. CDR3s include the opening cysteine and the closing phenylalanine or tryptophan. D genes are given only for firm matches. Some rows have no size entry. The others give once, few or many, or a class for an expanded clone.

d_gene	abundance	v_gene	j_gene	CDR3aa	CDR3nt
TRBD2	NA	TRBV19	TRBJ2-1	CASSIRLAGSSYNEQFF	TGTGCCAGTAGTATACGTCTAGCGGGGTCCTCCTACAATGAGCAGTTCTTC
NA	NA	TRBV5-1	TRBJ2-3	CASSEGGPSSDTQYF	TGCGCCAGCAGCGAAGGAGGGCCTTCTTCAGATACGCAGTATTTT
TRBD1	NA	TRBV7-9	TRBJ2-7	CASSLGQGTRAWEQYF	TGTGCCAGCAGCCTGGGACAGGGAACCAGGGCTTGGGAGCAGTACTTC
TRBD2	NA	TRBV7-6	TRBJ2-1	CASSLEASGRGEQFF	TGTGCCAGCAGCTTAGAGGCTAGCGGGAGAGGTGAGCAGTTCTTC
NA	NA	TRBV3-1/TRBV3-2	TRBJ2-2	CASSRQASNTGELFF	TGTGCCAGCAGCCGGCAGGCATCGAACACCGGGGAGCTGTTTTTT
NA	NA	TRBV5-1	TRBJ2-3	CASSFVPADYSDTQYF	TGCGCCAGCAGCTTTGTGCCCGCGGACTACTCAGATACGCAGTATTTT
TRBD1	once	TRBV2	TRBJ1-4	CASSQGQGFNEKLFF	TGTGCCAGCAGTCAAGGACAGGGCTTTAATGAAAAACTGTTTTTT
NA	NA	TRBV4-2	TRBJ1-5	CASSQDSGVAQPQHF	TGTGCCAGCAGCCAAGATTCGGGTGTGGCTCAGCCCCAGCATTTT
TRBD1	NA	TRBV27	TRBJ1-2	CASSTGTGAIYGYTF	TGTGCCAGCAGTACTGGGACAGGGGCCATCTATGGCTACACCTTC
NA	NA	TRBV30	TRBJ2-1	CAWSIGANEQFF	TGTGCCTGGAGTATAGGGGCTAATGAGCAGTTCTTC
NA	once	TRBV30	TRBJ2-1	CAWSGIVQGQQQFF	TGTGCCTGGAGTGGTATTGTCCAGGGCCAACAGCAGTTCTTC
NA	NA	TRBV18	TRBJ2-7	CASSPMSPGARDEQYF	TGTGCCAGCTCACCAATGTCCCCTGGGGCTCGGGACGAGCAGTACTTC
NA	NA	TRBV6-4	TRBJ2-1	CASSPSRTSYNEQFF	TGTGCCAGCAGTCCTTCCAGGACTTCCTACAATGAGCAGTTCTTC
NA	NA	TRBV2	TRBJ1-2	CASNLGGVDYGYTF	TGTGCCAGCAACCTGGGGGGGGTCGACTATGGCTACACCTTC
TRBD1	NA	TRBV18	TRBJ2-1	CASSRDRLSSYNEQFF	TGTGCCAGCTCACGGGACAGGTTAAGCTCCTACAATGAGCAGTTCTTC
TRBD2	once	TRBV2	TRBJ2-1	CASSSSGRAGYNEQFF	TGTGCCAGCTCTTCTAGCGGGAGGGCCGGGTACAATGAGCAGTTCTTC
TRBD1	NA	TRBV2	TRBJ2-7	CASSGDSYEQYF	TGTGCCAGCAGTGGGGACAGCTACGAGCAGTACTTC
TRBD2	NA	TRBV13	TRBJ2-1	CASSLFGGSIFF	TGTGCCAGCAGCTTATTTGGCGGGAGCATCTTCTTC
NA	NA	TRBV7-3	TRBJ2-2	CASSSSTGELFF	TGTGCCAGCAGCTCTTCCACCGGGGAGCTGTTTTTT
NA	NA	TRBV5-1	TRBJ1-6	CASSLERGNSPLHF	TGCGCCAGCAGCTTGGAACGGGGAAACTCACCCCTCCACTTT
NA	once	TRBV24-1	TRBJ2-3	CATSDLAEGPTDTQYF	TGTGCCACCAGTGATTTGGCCGAGGGCCCCACAGATACGCAGTATTTT
NA	NA	TRBV9	TRBJ2-3	CASSAGVGDTQYF	TGTGCCAGCAGCGCAGGGGTTGGAGATACGCAGTATTTT
TRBD2	NA	TRBV4-2	TRBJ2-1	CASSRKLAGDNEQFF	TGTGCCAGCAGCAGAAAACTAGCGGGAGATAATGAGCAGTTCTTC
TRBD1	NA	TRBV7-7	TRBJ2-1	CASSLQQGADNEQFF	TGTGCCAGCAGCCTTCAGCAGGGGGCTGACAATGAGCAGTTCTTC
TRBD1	NA	TRBV5-1	TRBJ1-6	CASSLLPSRTGDNSPLHF	TGCGCCAGCAGCTTACTACCTAGTCGGACAGGGGATAATTCACCCCTCCACTTT
NA	NA	TRBV6-2/TRBV6-3	TRBJ2-2	CASSPVRGNTGELFF	TGTGCCAGCAGTCCAGTCAGGGGCAACACCGGGGAGCTGTTTTTT
TRBD2	NA	TRBV11-2	TRBJ2-3	CASSLASGINTQYF	TGTGCCAGCAGCTTAGCTAGCGGGATTAATACGCAGTATTTT
TRBD1	NA	TRBV7-9	TRBJ1-4	CASSLGTGPSSNEKLFF	TGTGCCAGCAGCTTAGGGACAGGGCCCTCCTCTAATGAAAAACTGTTTTTT
TRBD2	NA	TRBV3-1/TRBV3-2	TRBJ2-1	CASSRRLAGTYNEQFF	TGTGCCAGCAGCCGCAGACTAGCGGGTACTTACAATGAGCAGTTCTTC
TRBD2	NA	TRBV3-1/TRBV3-2	TRBJ2-1	CASSLVGAGYNEQFF	TGTGCCAGCAGCCTCGTCGGAGCGGGGTACAATGAGCAGTTCTTC
TRBD1	few	TRBV5-5	TRBJ2-1	CASSQQGVGVGNEQFF	TGTGCCAGCAGCCAACAGGGGGTTGGGGTAGGCAATGAGCAGTTCTTC
TRBD1	NA	TRBV27	TRBJ2-3	CASSFQRGQGRTDTQYF	TGTGCCAGCAGTTTCCAGAGGGGACAGGGGCGCACAGATACGCAGTATTTT
NA	NA	TRBV18	TRBJ2-5	CASSPQGLETQYF	TGTGCCAGCTCACCGCAGGGTCTGGAGACCCAGTACTTC
NA	NA	TRBV2	TRBJ1-1	CASRPGGGRGMDTEAFF	TGTGCCAGCAGACCCGGGGGCGGGAGGGGGATGGACACTGAAGCTTTCTTT
TRBD2	NA	TRBV19	TRBJ2-2	CASSGSTSGRWELFF	TGTGCCAGTAGTGGGAGCACTAGCGGGAGATGGGAGCTGTTTTTT
NA	once	TRBV14	TRBJ2-7	CASSQDRLGAGAHEQYF	TGTGCCAGCAGCCAAGATCGTCTGGGTGCAGGGGCCCACGAGCAGTACTTC
TRBD1	NA	TRBV28	TRBJ1-1	CASSSRTSGTGIEYAFF	TGTGCCAGCAGTTCACGTACCTCTGGGACAGGAATAGAATATGCTTTCTTT
NA	few	TRBV12-3/TRBV12-4	TRBJ2-5	CASSGLETQYF	TGTGCCAGCAGTGGACTTGAGACCCAGTACTTC
NA	NA	TRBV30	TRBJ2-3	CAWSQGRVTDTQYF	TGTGCCTGGAGTCAGGGCAGGGTCACAGATACGCAGTATTTT
NA	few	TRBV6-5	TRBJ1-5	CASIPSQYSNQPQHF	TGTGCCAGCATCCCCTCACAGTATAGCAATCAGCCCCAGCATTTT
NA	NA	TRBV25-1	TRBJ1-3	CASSESGAGRKSNTIYF	TGTGCCAGCAGTGAATCAGGGGCAGGGAGAAAATCAAACACCATATATTTT
TRBD2	NA	TRBV5-4	TRBJ2-1	CASSIGAGASYNEQFF	TGTGCCAGCAGCATAGGAGCGGGAGCAAGTTACAATGAGCAGTTCTTC
TRBD1	NA	TRBV6-5	TRBJ1-6	CASSRTGGWDSPLHF	TGTGCCAGCAGCAGGACAGGGGGCTGGGATTCACCCCTCCACTTT
NA	NA	TRBV6-2/TRBV6-3	TRBJ1-2	CASSNRGEGYGYTF	TGTGCCAGCAGTAACCGGGGTGAGGGCTATGGCTACACCTTC
TRBD2	once	TRBV5-5	TRBJ2-3	CASSLTSGTRQTDTQYF	TGTGCCAGCAGCCTGACTAGCGGGACCCGGCAGACAGATACGCAGTATTTT
NA	NA	TRBV6-5	TRBJ2-1	CASKKGDSRYNEQFF	TGTGCCAGCAAAAAGGGAGATTCGAGGTACAATGAGCAGTTCTTC
TRBD2	NA	TRBV7-2	TRBJ2-7	CASSLASGGIYEQYF	TGTGCCAGCAGCTTAGCGTCGGGAGGTATCTACGAGCAGTACTTC
NA	NA	TRBV9	TRBJ2-7	CASSANSYSYEQYF	TGTGCCAGCAGCGCAAACAGTTATTCCTACGAGCAGTACTTC
NA	few	TRBV6-5	TRBJ1-6	CASSPDSNSPLHF	TGTGCCAGCAGTCCGGACAGTAATTCACCCCTCCACTTT
NA	NA	TRBV12-3/TRBV12-4	TRBJ2-2	CASSPQGRELFF	TGTGCCAGCAGTCCCCAGGGGAGGGAGCTGTTTTTT
TRBD2	NA	TRBV4-1	TRBJ2-4	CASSQEGAGTDIQYF	TGCGCCAGCAGCCAAGAAGGAGCGGGAACGGACATTCAGTACTTC
TRBD2	NA	TRBV2	TRBJ2-7	CASSSSGRGEYF	TGTGCCAGCAGTTCTAGCGGGAGGGGCGAGTACTTC
NA	NA	TRBV19	TRBJ2-2	CASSTGTLRLGLFF	TGTGCCAGTAGTACCGGGACACTGCGCCTCGGGCTGTTTTTT
NA	NA	TRBV19	TRBJ1-4	CASIKSRGANEKLFF	TGTGCCAGTATAAAAAGCCGCGGGGCTAATGAAAAACTGTTTTTT
NA	NA	TRBV12-3/TRBV12-4	TRBJ2-3	CASSRLGTDTQYF	TGTGCCAGCAGTAGACTAGGAACAGATACGCAGTATTTT
NA	NA	TRBV3-1/TRBV3-2	TRBJ1-2	CASSQEGPYGYTF	TGTGCCAGCAGCCAAGAGGGCCCTTATGGCTACACCTTC
NA	NA	TRBV5-1	TRBJ1-1	CASSLEAGRSTEAFF	TGCGCCAGCAGCTTGGAAGCGGGAAGGAGCACTGAAGCTTTCTTT
TRBD2	NA	TRBV6-5	TRBJ2-2	CAGGRTSNGELFF	TGTGCCGGTGGGAGGACTAGCAATGGGGAGCTGTTTTTT
TRBD2	once	TRBV27	TRBJ2-3	CASSKRSGTSGTDTQYF	TGTGCCAGCAGTAAGCGATCCGGGACTAGCGGAACAGATACGCAGTATTTT
TRBD1	NA	TRBV27	TRBJ2-1	CASSRYRGEAYNEQFF	TGTGCCAGCAGTCGCTACAGGGGAGAGGCCTACAATGAGCAGTTCTTC